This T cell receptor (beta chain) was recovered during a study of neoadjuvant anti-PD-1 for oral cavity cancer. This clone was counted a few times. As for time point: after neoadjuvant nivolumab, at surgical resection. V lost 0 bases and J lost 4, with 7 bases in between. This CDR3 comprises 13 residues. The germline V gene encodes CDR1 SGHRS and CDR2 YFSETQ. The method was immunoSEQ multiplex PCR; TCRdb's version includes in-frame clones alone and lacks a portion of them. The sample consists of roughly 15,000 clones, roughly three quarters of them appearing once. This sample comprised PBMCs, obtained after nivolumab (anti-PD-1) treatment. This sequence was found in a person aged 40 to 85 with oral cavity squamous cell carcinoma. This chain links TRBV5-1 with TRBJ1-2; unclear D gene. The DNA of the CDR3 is TGCGCCAGCAGCTTGGACAGAACCTATGGCTACACCTTC. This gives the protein CASSLDRTYGYTF.